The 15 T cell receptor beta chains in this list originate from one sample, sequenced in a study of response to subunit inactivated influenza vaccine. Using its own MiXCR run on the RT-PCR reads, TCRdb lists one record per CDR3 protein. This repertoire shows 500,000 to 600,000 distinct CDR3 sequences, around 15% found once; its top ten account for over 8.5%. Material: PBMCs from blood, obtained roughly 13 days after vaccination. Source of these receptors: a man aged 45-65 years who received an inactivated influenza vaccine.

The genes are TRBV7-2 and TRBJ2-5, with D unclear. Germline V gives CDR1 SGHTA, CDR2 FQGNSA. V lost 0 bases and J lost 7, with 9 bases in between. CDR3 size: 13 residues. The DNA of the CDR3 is TGTGCCAGCAGCTTAGCTGGGATGGGGACCCAGTACTTC. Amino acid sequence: CASSLAGMGTQYF.

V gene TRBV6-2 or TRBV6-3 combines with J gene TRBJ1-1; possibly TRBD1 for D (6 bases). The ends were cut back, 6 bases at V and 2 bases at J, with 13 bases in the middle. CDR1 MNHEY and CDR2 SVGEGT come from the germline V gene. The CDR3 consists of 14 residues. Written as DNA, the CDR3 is TGTGCCAGCAGCCGAAGACAGGTAAACACTGAAGCTTTCTTT. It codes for CASSRRQVNTEAFF.

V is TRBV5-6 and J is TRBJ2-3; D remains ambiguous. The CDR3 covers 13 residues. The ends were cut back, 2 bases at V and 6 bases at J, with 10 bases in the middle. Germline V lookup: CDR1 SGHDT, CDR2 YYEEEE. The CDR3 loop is CASSFPRYDTQYF. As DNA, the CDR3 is TGTGCCAGCAGCTTCCCTCGGTACGATACGCAGTATTTT. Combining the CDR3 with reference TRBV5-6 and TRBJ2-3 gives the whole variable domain DAGVTQSPTHLIKTRGQQVTLRCSPKSGHDTVSWYQQALGQGPQFIFQYYEEEERQRGNFPDRFSGHQFPNYSSELNVNALLLGDSALYLCASSFPRYDTQYFGPGTRLTVL.

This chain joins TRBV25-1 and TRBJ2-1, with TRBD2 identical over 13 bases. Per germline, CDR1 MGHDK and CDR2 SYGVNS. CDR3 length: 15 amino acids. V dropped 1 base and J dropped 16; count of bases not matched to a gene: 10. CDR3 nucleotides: TGTGCCAGCAGTGAATTCCAAGGACTAGCGGGGGCTTTATTCTTC. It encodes CASSEFQGLAGALFF.

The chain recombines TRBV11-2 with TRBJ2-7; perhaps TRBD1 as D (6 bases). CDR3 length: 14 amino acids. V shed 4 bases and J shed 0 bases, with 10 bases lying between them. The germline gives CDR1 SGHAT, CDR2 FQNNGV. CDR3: CASSSRDNSYEQYF. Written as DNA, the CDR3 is TGTGCCAGCAGCTCCCGGGACAACTCCTACGAGCAGTACTTC.

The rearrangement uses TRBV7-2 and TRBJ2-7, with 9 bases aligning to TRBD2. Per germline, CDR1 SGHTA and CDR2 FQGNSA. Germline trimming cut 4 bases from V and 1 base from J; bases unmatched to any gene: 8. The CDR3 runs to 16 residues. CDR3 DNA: TGTGCCAGCAGCTCAACCTTAGCGGGAGTATCCTACGAGCAGTACTTC. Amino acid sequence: CASSSTLAGVSYEQYF.

The DNA of the CDR3 is TGCAGTGCTAGAGACGGGCCTTACAATGAGCAGTTCTTC. Its protein product is CSARDGPYNEQFF. The gene calls are TRBV20-1 and TRBJ2-1; D gene ambiguous. V dropped 0 bases and J dropped 4 bases, with 7 bases sitting between them. The CDR3 totals 13 residues. The germline V gene encodes CDR1 DFQATT and CDR2 SNEGSKA (reference sequence).

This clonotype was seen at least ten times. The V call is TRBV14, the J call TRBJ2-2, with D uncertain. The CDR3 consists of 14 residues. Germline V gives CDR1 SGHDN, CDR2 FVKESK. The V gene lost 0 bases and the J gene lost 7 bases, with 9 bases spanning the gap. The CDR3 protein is CASSQEVRVGELFF. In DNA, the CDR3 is TGTGCCAGCAGCCAAGAGGTCCGCGTCGGGGAGCTGTTTTTT.

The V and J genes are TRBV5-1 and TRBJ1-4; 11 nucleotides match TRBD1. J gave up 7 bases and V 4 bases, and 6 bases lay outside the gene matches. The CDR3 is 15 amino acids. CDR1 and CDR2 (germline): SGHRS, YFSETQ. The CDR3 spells CASSPGTGGSEKLFF. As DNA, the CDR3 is TGCGCCAGCAGCCCCGGGACAGGGGGTTCTGAAAAACTGTTTTTT.

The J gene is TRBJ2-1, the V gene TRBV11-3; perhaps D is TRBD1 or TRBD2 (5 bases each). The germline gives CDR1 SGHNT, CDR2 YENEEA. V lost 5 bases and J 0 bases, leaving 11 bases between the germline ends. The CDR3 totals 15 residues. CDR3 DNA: TGTGCCAGCAGCCCCGGGACCTTCTCCTACAATGAGCAGTTCTTC. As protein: CASSPGTFSYNEQFF.

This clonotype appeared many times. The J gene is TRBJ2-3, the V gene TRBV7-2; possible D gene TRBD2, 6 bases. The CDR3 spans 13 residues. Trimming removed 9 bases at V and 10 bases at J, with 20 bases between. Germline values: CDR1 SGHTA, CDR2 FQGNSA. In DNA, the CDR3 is TGTGCCAGTTACAGAACAACGGGAGCCCCGCAGTATTTT. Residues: CASYRTTGAPQYF.

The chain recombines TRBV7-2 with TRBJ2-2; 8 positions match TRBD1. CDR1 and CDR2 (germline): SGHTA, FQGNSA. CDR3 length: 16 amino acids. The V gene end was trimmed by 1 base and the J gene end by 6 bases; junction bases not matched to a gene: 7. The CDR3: CASSLVAGGASGELFF. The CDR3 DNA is TGTGCCAGCAGCTTAGTGGCAGGGGGCGCTTCCGGGGAGCTGTTTTTT.

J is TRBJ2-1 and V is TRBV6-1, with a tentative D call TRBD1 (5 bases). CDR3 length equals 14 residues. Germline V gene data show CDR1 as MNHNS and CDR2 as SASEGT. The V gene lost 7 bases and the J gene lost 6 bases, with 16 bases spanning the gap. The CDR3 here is CASTQGYRFNEQFF. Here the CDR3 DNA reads TGTGCCAGCACCCAGGGATACAGATTCAATGAGCAGTTCTTC.

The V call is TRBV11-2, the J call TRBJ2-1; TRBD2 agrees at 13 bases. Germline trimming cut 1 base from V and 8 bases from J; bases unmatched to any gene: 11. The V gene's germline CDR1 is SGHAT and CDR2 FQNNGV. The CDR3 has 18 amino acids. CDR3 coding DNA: TGTGCCAGCAGCTTAGTTCCGGGACTAGCGGGATATCGCGATGAGCAGTTCTTC. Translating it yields CASSLVPGLAGYRDEQFF.

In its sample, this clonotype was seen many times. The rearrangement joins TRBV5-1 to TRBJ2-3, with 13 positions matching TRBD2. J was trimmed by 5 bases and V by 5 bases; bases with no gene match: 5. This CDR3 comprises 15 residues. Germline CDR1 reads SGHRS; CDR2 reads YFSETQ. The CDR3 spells CASRWTSGSGDTQYF. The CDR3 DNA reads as TGCGCCAGCAGATGGACTAGCGGGAGTGGAGATACGCAGTATTTT.